Below, one T cell receptor (beta chain) is given with its context. The antigen is not known. The entry originates in a study of T cell responses to AZD1222 COVID-19 vaccine. Notes on the study in general: Donors were chiefly white British, with a greater number of females, and clonal diversity was perhaps underestimated.

Trimming removed 4 bases from V and 4 bases from J; junction bases left unmatched: 9. This CDR3 contains 15 residues. Germline V CDR1 and CDR2: MGHRA, YSYEKL. Sequencing was performed with immunoSEQ multiplex PCR; in TCRdb, only in-frame clones are kept and a portion is missing. The sample has about 150,000 clones; under 95% are singletons. This TCR derives from an adult who received the AZD1222 COVID-19 vaccine. This rearrangement joins TRBV4-1 to TRBJ2-5, with 7 nucleotides matching TRBD2. The sequenced sample was peripheral blood, obtained 28 days after the second AZD1222 dose. The CDR3 region is CASSPPPGGIETQYF. DNA for the CDR3: TGCGCCAGCAGCCCCCCACCGGGGGGTATAGAGACCCAGTACTTC.